Given below is one T cell receptor (beta chain) in context. Its specificity is unknown. Germline values: CDR1 LNHDA, CDR2 SQIVND (reference sequence). This CDR3 is 15 amino acids long. Trimming removed 1 base at V and 3 bases at J, with 12 bases between. The entry originates in a study of T cells in localized non-small cell lung cancer. Study results and limitations: Peak T cell clonality was found in uninvolved adjacent lung, exceeding tumor. The study linked higher blood T cell density to longer overall survival. Owing to sequencing of a solitary tumor region, heterogeneity cannot be discounted. When the top 100 tumor clones were examined, a median about 60 of them also appeared in the adjacent lung, which was paired and uninvolved.

The table came from immunoSEQ multiplex PCR; TCRdb's copy has only in-frame clones and leaves some out. Here the sample spans approximately 88,000 clones, roughly 93% being singletons. This sequence was found in a woman between 35 and 70 years old with stage II squamous cell lung carcinoma. Specimen: PBMCs, collected before any cancer treatment. The rearrangement links TRBV19 to TRBJ1-1; D gene unclear. Here the CDR3 reads CASSIGKGRDTEAFF. The CDR3 DNA sequence: TGTGCCAGTAGTATAGGTAAGGGAAGGGACACTGAAGCTTTCTTT.